This T cell receptor (beta chain) was sequenced during a study of control samples from healthy donors and cancer patients. V was pared by 7 bases and J by 4 bases, with 5 bases of the junction left unmatched. Germline V gene sequence: CDR1 SGHVS, CDR2 FQNEAQ. The CDR3 is 14 amino acids. Here immunoSEQ multiplex PCR was the method, and the copy in TCRdb shows in-frame clones only, minus some. The sample holds around 100,000 clones, more than 85% seen once. This clonotype was obtained from a man aged 55 to 70 with lung cancer. The specimen sequenced was PBMCs. The chain joins TRBV7-8 to TRBJ1-3, with 9 bases identical to TRBD1. The CDR3 loop reads CASMWTGAGNTIYF. CDR3 in DNA: TGTGCCAGCATGTGGACAGGGGCCGGAAACACCATATATTTT.